This record looks at one T cell receptor (beta chain) sequence and its context. TCRdb reprocessed the 5' RACE reads and keeps a single row for each CDR3 protein, giving no DNA. The sample holds some 340,000 distinct CDR3 sequences. This sample was taken from a study of T cells expressing NK-cell markers. Germline V gene lookup returns CDR1 LGHNA and CDR2 YNFKEQ. The CDR3 loop spans 14 amino acids. Material for sequencing was blood T cells: a sorted CD56 or NKG2C T cell subset, CD4+ or CD8+ T cells, or bulk PBMC T cells (not recorded which). This TCR came from a man aged 18-75 years in good health. This chain joins TRBV4-2 and TRBJ1-2; checking the TCRdb D call of TRBD1 is not possible without DNA. CDR3 protein: CASSSPRDRKGYTF.